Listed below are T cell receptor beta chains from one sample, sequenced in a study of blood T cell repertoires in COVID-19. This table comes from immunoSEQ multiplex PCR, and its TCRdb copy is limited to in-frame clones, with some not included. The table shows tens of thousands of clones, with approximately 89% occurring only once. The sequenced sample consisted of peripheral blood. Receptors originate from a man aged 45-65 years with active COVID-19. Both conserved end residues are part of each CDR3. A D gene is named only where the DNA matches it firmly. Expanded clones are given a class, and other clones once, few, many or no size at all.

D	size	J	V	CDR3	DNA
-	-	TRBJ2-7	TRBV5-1	CASSLSDSSYEQYF	TGCGCCAGCAGCTTGTCGGACAGTTCCTACGAGCAGTACTTC
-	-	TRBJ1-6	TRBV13	CASSSRTGGGSPLHF	TGTGCCAGCAGCTCGCGAACGGGGGGAGGTTCACCCCTCCACTTT
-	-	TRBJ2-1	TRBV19	CASTRTAQYNEQFF	TGTGCCAGTACCAGGACAGCCCAGTACAATGAGCAGTTCTTC
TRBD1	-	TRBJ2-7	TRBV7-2	CASSPQGERIYEQYF	TGTGCCAGCAGCCCGCAGGGGGAAAGGATCTACGAGCAGTACTTC
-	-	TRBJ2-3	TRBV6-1	CASSEKPTAPPTNTQYF	TGTGCCAGCAGTGAAAAACCCACAGCTCCCCCTACAAATACGCAGTATTTT
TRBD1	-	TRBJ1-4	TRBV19	CASSRGTDEKLFF	TGTGCCAGTAGTAGAGGGACAGACGAAAAACTGTTTTTT
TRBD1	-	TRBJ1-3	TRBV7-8	CASSLRDSTFRPGNTIYF	TGTGCCAGCAGCTTACGGGACAGCACCTTTCGCCCTGGAAACACCATATATTTT
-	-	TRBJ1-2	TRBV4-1	CASSQVTRPVGDGYTF	TGCGCCAGCAGCCAAGTAACCCGGCCGGTCGGAGATGGCTACACCTTC
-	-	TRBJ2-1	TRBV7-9	CASSLGAGEQFF	TGTGCCAGCAGCTTAGGGGCAGGAGAGCAGTTCTTC
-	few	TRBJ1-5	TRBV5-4	CASSLDRSNQPQHF	TGTGCCAGCAGCTTGGACAGAAGCAATCAGCCCCAGCATTTT
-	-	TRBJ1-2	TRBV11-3	CASSFIDGGGYTF	TGTGCCAGCAGCTTCATTGATGGCGGTGGCTACACCTTC
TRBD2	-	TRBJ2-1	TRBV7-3	CASSITSGGNNEQFF	TGTGCCAGCAGCATCACTAGCGGGGGTAACAATGAGCAGTTCTTC
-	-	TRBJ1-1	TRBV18	CASSPRPDYTEAFF	TGTGCCAGCTCACCACGGCCAGACTACACTGAAGCTTTCTTT
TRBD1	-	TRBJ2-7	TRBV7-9	CASSWTGSSYEQYF	TGTGCCAGCAGCTGGACAGGGAGCTCCTACGAGCAGTACTTC
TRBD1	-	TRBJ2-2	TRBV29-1	CSVGDSRLGAVGELFF	TGCAGCGTCGGGGACAGCCGCCTTGGAGCGGTCGGGGAGCTGTTTTTT
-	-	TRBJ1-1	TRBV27	CASSFLSPIGRNTEAFF	TGTGCCAGCAGTTTTTTATCCCCCATTGGCAGGAACACTGAAGCTTTCTTT
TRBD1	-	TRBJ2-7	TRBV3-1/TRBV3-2	CASRMTGPGYEQYF	TGTGCCAGCAGAATGACAGGGCCCGGTTACGAGCAGTACTTC
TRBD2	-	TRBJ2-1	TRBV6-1	CASSDSRGGGNEQFF	TGTGCCAGCAGTGATTCTCGCGGGGGGGGTAATGAGCAGTTCTTC
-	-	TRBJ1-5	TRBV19	CASSIAGQPQHF	TGTGCCAGTAGTATAGCCGGTCAGCCCCAGCATTTT
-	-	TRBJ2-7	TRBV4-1	CASSRAGQSYEQYF	TGCGCCAGCAGCCGCGCGGGACAGTCCTACGAGCAGTACTTC
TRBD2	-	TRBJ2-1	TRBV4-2	CASSQTLAGWNEQFF	TGTGCCAGCAGCCAAACGCTAGCGGGATGGAATGAGCAGTTCTTC
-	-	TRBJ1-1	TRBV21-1	CASSTGQQNTEAFF	TGTGCCAGCAGCACGGGACAGCAGAACACTGAAGCTTTCTTT
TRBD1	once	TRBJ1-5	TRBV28	CAGGTVGWSQPQHF	TGTGCCGGAGGGACAGTAGGATGGAGTCAGCCCCAGCATTTT
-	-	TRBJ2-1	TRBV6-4	CASSPAANEQFF	TGTGCCAGCAGTCCGGCAGCGAATGAGCAGTTCTTC
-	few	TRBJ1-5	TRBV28	CASSLIDQPQHF	TGTGCCAGCAGTTTGATAGATCAGCCCCAGCATTTT
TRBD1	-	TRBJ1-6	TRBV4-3	CASSQDDRDNSPLHF	TGCGCCAGCAGCCAAGACGACAGGGACAATTCACCCCTCCACTTT
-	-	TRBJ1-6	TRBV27	CASSSDRYNSPLHF	TGTGCCAGCAGTAGTGACAGATATAATTCACCCCTCCACTTT
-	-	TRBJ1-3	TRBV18	CASSDPAAARLSGNTIYF	TGTGCCAGCTCCGACCCCGCGGCAGCACGTCTCTCTGGAAACACCATATATTTT
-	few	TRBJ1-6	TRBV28	CASSPQVPERGHF	TGTGCCAGCAGCCCACAGGTCCCGGAGCGCGGCCACTTT
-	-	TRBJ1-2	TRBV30	CAWSAPRREKNYGYTF	TGTGCCTGGAGTGCCCCTCGACGGGAGAAGAACTATGGCTACACCTTC